The 14 T cell receptor beta chains listed next were all sequenced from one sample in a study of cytomegalovirus exposure and HLA in healthy donors. PCR primers comprised 60 Vbeta and 13 Jbeta primers. TCRdb's table, derived via immunoSEQ multiplex PCR, lists solely in-frame clones and lacks some. This sample has approximately 240,000 clones, with around 80% found just once. Sequenced material: PBMCs. The receptor set was obtained from a woman aged 40 to 50 in good health and CMV-seropositive.

This chain uses TRBV6-6 with TRBJ2-7; TRBD1 matches 11 bases. CDR1 MNHNY and CDR2 SVGAGI come from the germline V gene (reference sequence). The length of the CDR3 is 16 residues. V was clipped by 0 bases and J by 5 bases; unmatched bases: 6. In DNA form, the CDR3 reads TGTGCCAGCAGTTACTCGAGCCGGGACAGGGGGAACGAGCAGTACTTC. This sequence encodes CASSYSSRDRGNEQYF.

V is TRBV29-1 and J is TRBJ1-1, with 8 bases aligning to TRBD1. CDR1 and CDR2 from the germline V gene are SQVTM and ANQGSEA. The CDR3 spans 17 residues. J gave up 10 bases and V 1 base, and 20 bases lay outside the gene matches. CDR3 region: CSVEGSQGARTGEPAFF. The CDR3 coding sequence is TGCAGCGTTGAAGGATCGCAGGGGGCGCGAACGGGAGAGCCAGCTTTCTTT.

The rearrangement links TRBV6-4 to TRBJ1-2; D is ambiguous. CDR1 MRHNA and CDR2 SNTAGT come from the germline V gene. The CDR3 has 15 amino acids. V shed 4 bases and J shed 4 bases, with 16 bases lying between them. The CDR3 DNA reads TGTGCCAGCAGTGCCGCGCCCGGCGGGTCCTATGGCTACACCTTC. It encodes CASSAAPGGSYGYTF.

The J gene is TRBJ1-1, the V gene TRBV4-2; D gene unclear. This CDR3 is 15 amino acids long. Trimming stripped 1 base from V and 3 bases from J, with 12 bases between. Germline V gene data show CDR1 as LGHNA and CDR2 as YNFKEQ. The CDR3 loop reads CASSQVGEYDTEAFF. The CDR3 DNA is TGTGCCAGCAGCCAAGTAGGAGAATATGACACTGAAGCTTTCTTT.

The chain recombines TRBV5-1 with TRBJ2-7, with TRBD1 identical over 7 bases. This CDR3 is 14 amino acids long. The germline V gene has CDR1 SGHRS and CDR2 YFSETQ. The V gene end was trimmed by 0 bases and the J gene end by 3 bases; junction bases not matched to a gene: 3. The CDR3, as DNA: TGCGCCAGCAGCTTGGAGGGGGCGGGCTACGAGCAGTACTTC. It is translated as CASSLEGAGYEQYF.

CDR3 DNA: TGTGCCAGCAGCTCCCGGGACAGGGGGTACTATGGCTACACCTTC. Protein sequence: CASSSRDRGYYGYTF. The chain employs TRBV9 and TRBJ1-2; 11 bases line up with TRBD1. V was pared by 4 bases and J by 3 bases, with 5 bases of the junction left unmatched. This CDR3 has 15 amino acids. The germline V gene has CDR1 SGDLS and CDR2 YYNGEE. Combining the CDR3 with reference TRBV9 and TRBJ1-2 gives the whole variable domain DSGVTQTPKHLITATGQRVTLRCSPRSGDLSVYWYQQSLDQGLQFLIQYYNGEERAKGNILERFSAQQFPDLHSELNLSSLELGDSALYFCASSSRDRGYYGYTFGSGTRLTVV.

V gene TRBV5-1 combines with J gene TRBJ2-7, with 9 bases fitting TRBD1. The CDR3 consists of 18 residues. Germline-derived CDR1 and CDR2 are SGHRS and YFSETQ. The ends lost 2 bases at V and 1 base at J; junction bases unmatched: 13. CDR3 loop: CASSFGTGTGYRSYEQYF. The CDR3 coding sequence is TGCGCCAGCAGCTTCGGGACCGGGACAGGGTATCGGTCCTACGAGCAGTACTTC.

The rearrangement uses TRBV7-2 and TRBJ2-1, with D perhaps TRBD2 (5 bases). CDR1 and CDR2 from the germline V gene are SGHTA and FQGNSA. Trimming shortened V by 1 base and J by 2 bases, and 15 bases separated the two germline ends. The CDR3 sequence is 17 residues long. The CDR3 DNA reads as TGTGCCAGCAGCTTAGGCCAGCGGTTACAAGCCTACAATGAGCAGTTCTTC. Its protein is CASSLGQRLQAYNEQFF.

V usage is TRBV19 and J usage is TRBJ1-5; D is unclear. V was clipped by 3 bases and J by 2 bases, with 14 bases between them. Germline CDR1 LNHDA, CDR2 SQIVND (reference sequence). This CDR3 region has 16 residues. CDR3 coding DNA: TGTGCCAGTAGTATCTTTGGTAACCGAGGCAATCAGCCCCAGCATTTT. Translation: CASSIFGNRGNQPQHF.

This clone was observed a single time. The V gene is TRBV19, the J gene TRBJ1-2; 7 bases agree with TRBD1. Looked up from germline, CDR1 is LNHDA and CDR2 is SQIVND (reference sequence). Unmatched junction bases numbered 0, after V lost 4 bases and J lost 4 bases. This CDR3 contains 12 residues. The CDR3 spells CASSRDSYGYTF. For the CDR3, the DNA is TGTGCCAGTAGTAGGGACAGCTATGGCTACACCTTC.

The chain joins TRBV7-2 to TRBJ1-1; unclear D gene. Germline lookup yields CDR1 SGHTA and CDR2 FQGNSA. Trimming left V 3 bases short and J 6 bases short, with 8 bases between. There are 12 residues in the CDR3. The CDR3: CASSFTRAEAFF. CDR3 bases: TGTGCCAGCAGCTTCACCCGGGCTGAAGCTTTCTTT.

The genes are TRBV7-2 and TRBJ2-3; the D is unclear. Germline V gene sequence: CDR1 SGHTA, CDR2 FQGNSA. This CDR3 is built from 14 residues. The chain's CDR3 is CGVGGLLRTDTQYF. For the CDR3, the DNA is TGTGGGGTTGGCGGTCTCCTTCGCACAGATACGCAGTATTTT. Full variable domain (missing parts from reference TRBV7-2 and TRBJ2-3): GAGVSQSPSNKVTEKGKDVELRCDPISGHTALYWYRQSLGQGLEFLIYFQGNSAPDKSGLPSDRFSAERTGGSVSTLTIQRTQQEDSAVYLCGVGGLLRTDTQYFGPGTRLTVL.

This clone was counted only a few times. Other DNA sequences from this sample encode an identical CDR3 as well. The chain recombines TRBV5-1 with TRBJ1-1; D is perhaps TRBD1 (6 bases). Trimming shortened V by 0 bases and J by 8 bases, and 11 bases separated the two germline ends. CDR3 length equals 13 residues. Germline assignment: CDR1 SGHRS and CDR2 YFSETQ. Written as DNA, the CDR3 is TGCGCCAGCAGCTTGGCCGAGGGGACAGAAGCTTTCTTT. Its protein is CASSLAEGTEAFF.

The chain carries TRBV2 and TRBJ2-5, with 10 bases that match TRBD1. The ends lost 11 bases at V and 1 base at J; junction bases unmatched: 7. This CDR3 region has 14 residues. Germline V lookup: CDR1 SNHLY, CDR2 FYNNEI. The CDR3 reads CARQDRGFQETQYF. The CDR3 bases are TGTGCCCGGCAGGACAGGGGGTTCCAAGAGACCCAGTACTTC. Drawing the rest from reference TRBV2 and TRBJ2-5, the complete variable domain is EPEVTQTPSHQVTQMGQEVILRCVPISNHLYFYWYRQILGQKVEFLVSFYNNEISEKSEIFDDQFSVERPDGSNFTLKIRSTKLEDSAMYFCARQDRGFQETQYFGPGTRLLVL.